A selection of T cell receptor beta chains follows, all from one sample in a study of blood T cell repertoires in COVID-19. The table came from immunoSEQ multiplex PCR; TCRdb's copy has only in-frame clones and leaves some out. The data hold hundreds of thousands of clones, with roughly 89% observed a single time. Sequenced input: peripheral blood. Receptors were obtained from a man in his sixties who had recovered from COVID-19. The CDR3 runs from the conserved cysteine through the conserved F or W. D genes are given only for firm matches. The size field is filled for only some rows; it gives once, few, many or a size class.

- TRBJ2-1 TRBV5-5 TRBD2 TGTGCCAGCAGCCGAGGGGCGCGGGAGGGCCACATGGGCTCCAATGAGCAGTTCTTC CASSRGAREGHMGSNEQFF
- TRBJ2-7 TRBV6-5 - TGTGCCAGCAGTTTGAGGGGGGGACCTTCCTACGAGCAGTACTTC CASSLRGGPSYEQYF
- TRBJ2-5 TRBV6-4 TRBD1 TGTGCCAGCAGCCGCGACAGGGGAGAGACCCAGTACTTC CASSRDRGETQYF
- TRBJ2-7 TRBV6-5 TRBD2 TGTGCCAGCAGTTACTCCAGCGGGAGCCCCTACGAGCAGTACTTC CASSYSSGSPYEQYF
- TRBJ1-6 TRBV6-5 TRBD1 TGTGCCAGCAGTACTCGGGACAGGGGTACGTCACCCCTCCACTTT CASSTRDRGTSPLHF
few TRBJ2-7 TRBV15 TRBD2 TGTGCCACCAGCAGAGGGGTCGGGACTAGCGGGGGGCCCTACGAGCAGTACTTC CATSRGVGTSGGPYEQYF
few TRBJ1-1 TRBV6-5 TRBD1 TGTGCCAGCAGTTACTCGAATTCAGGGGGCTCAGCTGAAGCTTTCTTT CASSYSNSGGSAEAFF
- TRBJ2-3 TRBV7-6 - TGTGCCAGCAGCTTAAGGCGGAAGGGGGCAGATACGCAGTATTTT CASSLRRKGADTQYF
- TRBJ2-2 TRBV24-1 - TGTGCCACCAGTGATGCCAGGGCGGCCACCGGGGAGCTGTTTTTT CATSDARAATGELFF
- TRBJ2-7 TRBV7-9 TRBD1 TGTGCCAGCAGCTCCATTACACAGGGGGCTAACTTC CASSSITQGANF
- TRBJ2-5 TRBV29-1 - TGCAGCGTCCGATGGACAGCCTTTTGGCTGGAGACCCAGTACTTC CSVRWTAFWLETQYF
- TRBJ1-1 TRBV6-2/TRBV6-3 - TGTGCCAGCAGTTACACAGGATGGAACACTGAAGCTTTCTTT CASSYTGWNTEAFF
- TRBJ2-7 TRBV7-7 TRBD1 TGTGCTAGCAGCCCAGACAGGGACTCCTACGAGCAGTACTTC CASSPDRDSYEQYF
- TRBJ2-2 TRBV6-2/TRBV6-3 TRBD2 TGTGCCAGCAGCCCCGCGGCGGGAGTAAGAAGCACCGGGGAGCTGTTTTTT CASSPAAGVRSTGELFF
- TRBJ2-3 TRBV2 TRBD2 TGTGCCAGCCGGACTAGCGAGGGAACAGATACGCAGTATTTT CASRTSEGTDTQYF
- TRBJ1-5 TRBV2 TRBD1 TGTGCCAGCAGCGAGGGGGCGCGCAATCAGCCCCAGCATTTT CASSEGARNQPQHF
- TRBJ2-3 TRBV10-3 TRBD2 TGTGCCATCAGTGAGTCGACCCGACTAGCGGGGACCACAGATACGCAGTATTTT CAISESTRLAGTTDTQYF
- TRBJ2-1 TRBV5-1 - TGCGCCAGCAGCTTCACTGCAGGGGTCCATGAGCAGTTCTTC CASSFTAGVHEQFF
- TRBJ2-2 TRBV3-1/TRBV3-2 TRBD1 TGTGCCAGCAGCCAATCAGACAGGGCGAACGGGGAGCTGTTTTTT CASSQSDRANGELFF
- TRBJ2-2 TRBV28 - TGTGCCAGCAGTCGGGTTACATTTTACACCGGGGAGCTGTTTTTT CASSRVTFYTGELFF
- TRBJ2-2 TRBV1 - TGCACCAGCAGCCAAGAACAGGGGTACACCGGGGAGCTGTTTTTT CTSSQEQGYTGELFF
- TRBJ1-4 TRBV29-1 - TGCAGCGTTGAAGGAGGCAGCCGTGAAAAACTGTTTTTT CSVEGGSREKLFF
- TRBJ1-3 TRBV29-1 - TGCAGCGTTCTCCCTCGAGGATCTGGAAACACCATATATTTT CSVLPRGSGNTIYF
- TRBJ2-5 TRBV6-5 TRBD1 TGTGCCAGCAGTCCGTCGACAGGGGGCCAAGAGACCCAGTACTTC CASSPSTGGQETQYF
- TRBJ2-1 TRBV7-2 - TGTGCCAGCAGCTTAGATAGCAGCTACAATGAGCAGTTCTTC CASSLDSSYNEQFF
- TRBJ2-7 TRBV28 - TGTGCCAGCAGTTCCCTCTACGAGCAGTACTTC CASSSLYEQYF
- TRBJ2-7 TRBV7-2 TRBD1 TGTGCCAGCAGCCCCACCCGGGACAGGGGGATCCAGGGGGAGCAGTACTTC CASSPTRDRGIQGEQYF
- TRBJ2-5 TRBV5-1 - TGCGCCAGCAGCTTCGCAGGGCGGTCGATCGAGACCCAGTACTTC CASSFAGRSIETQYF
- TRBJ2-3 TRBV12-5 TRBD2 TGTGCTAGTGGTTTGGGCGGAAATGCGGGAGGAGCGGATACGCAGTATTTT CASGLGGNAGGADTQYF
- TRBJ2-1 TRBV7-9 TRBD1 TGTGCCAGCAGCTTCGGGACAGGGGGACGTGAGCAGTTCTTC CASSFGTGGREQFF
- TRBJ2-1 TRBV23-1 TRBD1 TGCGCCAGAAGACAGGGGGATGAGCAGTTCTTC CARRQGDEQFF
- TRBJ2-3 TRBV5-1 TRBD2 TGCGCCAGCAGCTTTACCAGCGGGGGGGCCGTGAATACGCAGTATTTT CASSFTSGGAVNTQYF
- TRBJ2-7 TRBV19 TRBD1 TGTGCCAGTAGTCCGACAGGGGTCGAAGGAGAGCAGTACTTC CASSPTGVEGEQYF
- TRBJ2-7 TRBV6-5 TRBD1 TGTGCCAGCAAAAGGAATCCGGACAGGGACTACGAGCAGTACTTC CASKRNPDRDYEQYF
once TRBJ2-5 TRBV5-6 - TGTGCCAGCAGTCTAGCTTCGGAGACCCAGTACTTC CASSLASETQYF
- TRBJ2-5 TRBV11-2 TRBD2 TGTGCCAGCAGCTCGGGACTAGCGGAGACCCAGTACTTC CASSSGLAETQYF
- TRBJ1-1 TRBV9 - TGTGCCAGCAGCGTATGGGCGGGGATGAACACTGAAGCTTTCTTT CASSVWAGMNTEAFF
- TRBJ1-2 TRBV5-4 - TGTGCCAGCAGCTACGGAGGTCCTAGAGGCTACACCTTC CASSYGGPRGYTF
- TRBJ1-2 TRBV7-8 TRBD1 TGTGCCAGCAGCTTACAATCAGGGGGAACCTATGGCTACACCTTC CASSLQSGGTYGYTF
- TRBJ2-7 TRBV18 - TGTGCCAGCTCACCACGGGACACGCTCCCAATGTACTTC CASSPRDTLPMYF
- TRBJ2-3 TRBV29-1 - TGCAGCGTCTCCGGGACACGGGCCACAGATACGCAGTATTTT CSVSGTRATDTQYF
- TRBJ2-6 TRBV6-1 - TGTGCCAGCAGTGACGAGGGCAGCGGGGCCAACGTCCTGACTTTC CASSDEGSGANVLTF
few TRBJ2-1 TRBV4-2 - TGTGCCAGCAGCCAAGATAAATACAATGAGCAGTTCTTC CASSQDKYNEQFF
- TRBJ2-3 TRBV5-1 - TGCGCCAGCAGCTTGAACGCGGCGCCGCCTACGCAGTATTTT CASSLNAAPPTQYF
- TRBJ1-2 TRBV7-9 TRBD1 TGTGCCAGCAGTCGAGCAAGGGACAGGGGTGCCTCTAACTATGGCTACACCTTC CASSRARDRGASNYGYTF
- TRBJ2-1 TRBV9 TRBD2 TGTGCCAGCAGTCCCAGGACTAGCGGGAACAATGAGCAGTTCTTC CASSPRTSGNNEQFF
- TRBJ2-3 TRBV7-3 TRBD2 TGTGCCAGCAGCTTAGGCGCTAGCGGAAGCACAGATACGCAGTATTTT CASSLGASGSTDTQYF
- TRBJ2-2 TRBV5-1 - TGCGCCAGCAGCCCCCTCACGGGAGCGCGGACCGGGGAGCTGTTTTTT CASSPLTGARTGELFF